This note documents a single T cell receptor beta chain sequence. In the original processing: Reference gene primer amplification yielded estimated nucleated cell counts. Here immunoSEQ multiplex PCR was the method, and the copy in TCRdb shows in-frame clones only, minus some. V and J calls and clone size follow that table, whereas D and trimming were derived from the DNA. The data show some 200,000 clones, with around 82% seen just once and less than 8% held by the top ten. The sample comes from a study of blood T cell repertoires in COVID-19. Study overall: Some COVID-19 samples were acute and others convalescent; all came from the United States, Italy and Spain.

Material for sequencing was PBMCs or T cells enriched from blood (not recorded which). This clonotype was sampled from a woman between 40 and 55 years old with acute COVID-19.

CDR3 in amino acids: CASSTRTGGSGNTIYF. CDR3 bases: TGTGCCAGTAGTACCCGGACAGGGGGAAGTGGAAACACCATATATTTT. The chain couples TRBV19 to TRBJ1-3, with TRBD1 identical over 10 bases. Germline loops: CDR1 LNHDA, CDR2 SQIVND (reference sequence). J was trimmed by 3 bases and V by 4 bases; bases with no gene match: 6. The CDR3 is 16 residues long.